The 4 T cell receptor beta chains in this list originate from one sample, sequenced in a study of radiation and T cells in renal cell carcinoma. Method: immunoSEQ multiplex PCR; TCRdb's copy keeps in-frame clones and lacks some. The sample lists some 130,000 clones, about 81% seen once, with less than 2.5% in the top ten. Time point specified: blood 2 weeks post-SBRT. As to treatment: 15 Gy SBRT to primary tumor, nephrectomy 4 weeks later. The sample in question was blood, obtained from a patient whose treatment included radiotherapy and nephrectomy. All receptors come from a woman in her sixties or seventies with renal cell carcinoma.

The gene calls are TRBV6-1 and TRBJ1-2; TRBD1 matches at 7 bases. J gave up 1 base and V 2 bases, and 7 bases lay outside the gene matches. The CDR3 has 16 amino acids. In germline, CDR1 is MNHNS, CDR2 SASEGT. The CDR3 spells CASSEPGQAVNYGYTF. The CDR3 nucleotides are TGTGCCAGCAGTGAACCCGGACAGGCCGTTAACTATGGCTACACCTTC.

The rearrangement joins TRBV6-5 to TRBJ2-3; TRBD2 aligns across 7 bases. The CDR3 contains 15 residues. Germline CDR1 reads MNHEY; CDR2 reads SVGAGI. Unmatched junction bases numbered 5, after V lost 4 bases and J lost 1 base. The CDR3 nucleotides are TGTGCCAGCAGTTTGGTAGCGGGCGGCACAGATACGCAGTATTTT. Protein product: CASSLVAGGTDTQYF.

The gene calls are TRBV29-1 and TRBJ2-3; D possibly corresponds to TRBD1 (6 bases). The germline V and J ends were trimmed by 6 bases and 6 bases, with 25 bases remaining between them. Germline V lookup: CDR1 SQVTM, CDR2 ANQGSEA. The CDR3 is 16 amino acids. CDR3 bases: TGCAGCGTCAAGACACAGGGAATTAGGAATCGGGATACGCAGTATTTT. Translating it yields CSVKTQGIRNRDTQYF.

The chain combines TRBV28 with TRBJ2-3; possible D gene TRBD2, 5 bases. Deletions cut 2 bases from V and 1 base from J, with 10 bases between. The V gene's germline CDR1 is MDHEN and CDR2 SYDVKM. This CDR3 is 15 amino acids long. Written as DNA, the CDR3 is TGTGCCAGCAGTTTAGCGGGTTACGGCACAGATACGCAGTATTTT. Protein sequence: CASSLAGYGTDTQYF.